The sequence of this T cell receptor beta chain was determined in a study of radiotherapy plus CTLA-4 blockade in lung cancer. Study background: Among patients, over 15% showed objective responses, and around 30% had disease control.

Assay: immunoSEQ multiplex PCR; the TCRdb copy retains only in-frame clones and omits some. The table lists 90,000 or so clones, about four fifths of them singletons. Study conclusions and caveats: Among blood TCR repertoires after radiotherapy plus ipilimumab, tumor-derived clones expanded. How blood T cell clones changed early, along with interferon-beta, reportedly forecast response best.

Points on this clone: Its antigen remains unidentified.

Those with chemo-refractory metastatic non-small-cell lung cancer were treated with focal radiation combined with CTLA-4 blockade using ipilimumab. The CDR3 covers 14 residues. The ends were cut back, 6 bases at V and 3 bases at J, with 14 bases in the middle. Per the germline V gene, CDR1 is MNHEY and CDR2 is SMNVEV (reference sequence). V gene TRBV27 combines with J gene TRBJ2-5, with D perhaps TRBD2 (6 bases). Here the sequenced sample was peripheral blood, taken from a patient treated with radiotherapy plus ipilimumab. The sequence derives from a human donor with non-small cell lung cancer who had stable disease on radiotherapy plus ipilimumab. CDR3 bases: TGTGCCAGCAGAGAAGGGACTTGGAAAGAGACCCAGTACTTC. Translating it yields CASREGTWKETQYF.